Each of the 7 T cell receptor beta chains below was sequenced from the same sample in a study of blood T cell repertoires in COVID-19. Profiled with immunoSEQ multiplex PCR; TCRdb holds only in-frame clones, not every one. The sample holds about 200,000 clones, about 87% seen once. Sequencing used peripheral blood. The receptors come from a man between 60 and 75 years old with acute or convalescent COVID-19.

The chain carries TRBV7-2 and TRBJ1-5, with TRBD1 matching over 7 bases. The germline V gene has CDR1 SGHTA and CDR2 FQGNSA. Losses at the gene ends were 0 bases for V and 5 bases for J; bases not matched to a gene: 7. The CDR3 is 16 residues long. CDR3 nucleotide sequence: TGTGCCAGCAGCTTAGCTGGAGGGGGCCGGGATCAGCCCCAGCATTTT. The encoded protein is CASSLAGGGRDQPQHF.

The chain employs TRBV6-4 and TRBJ1-2, with 8 nucleotides matching TRBD1. Trimming at V came to 6 bases and at J to 7 bases, leaving 10 bases not matched to a gene. The V gene's germline CDR1 is MRHNA and CDR2 SNTAGT. The CDR3 spans 14 residues. CDR3 protein: CASSSPGTGLGYTF. In nucleotides, the CDR3 is TGTGCCAGCAGCTCTCCCGGGACAGGACTTGGCTACACCTTC.

This clone was detected only once. The chain's CDR3 is CAWSVGNNSPLHF. DNA for the CDR3: TGTGCCTGGAGTGTGGGCAATAATTCACCCCTCCACTTT. The chain links TRBV30 to TRBJ1-6, with D unresolved. The V end was cut by 0 bases, the J end by 5 bases, with 5 bases between. The CDR3 loop spans 13 amino acids. Germline CDR1 is GTSNPN and CDR2 is SVGIG (reference sequence).

V gene TRBV5-1 combines with J gene TRBJ2-5; D is unresolved. This CDR3 comprises 12 residues. The germline V gene has CDR1 SGHRS and CDR2 YFSETQ. V was cut by 3 bases and J by 5 bases, with 8 bases left in between. The CDR3 DNA is TGCGCCAGCAGCTCGCACTCGGAGACCCAGTACTTC. Translated, it gives CASSSHSETQYF.

The V call is TRBV12-2, the J call TRBJ2-1; the table assigns TRBD2, which was not confirmed against the DNA. TRBV12-2 is recorded as a pseudogene. This CDR3 has 13 amino acids. As DNA, the CDR3 is TGTGCAAGTCGCTTAGGTGGGGGGGTTGAGCAGTTCTTC. It is translated as CASRLGGGVEQFF.

The rearrangement joins TRBV18 to TRBJ1-3; TRBD1 matches 8 bases. V was clipped by 3 bases and J by 0 bases; unmatched bases: 7. CDR1 KGHSH and CDR2 LQKENI come from the germline V gene. The CDR3 has 17 residues. CDR3 bases: TGTGCCAGCTCACCCTTAGACAGGGGAAGCTCTGGAAACACCATATATTTT. The encoded protein is CASSPLDRGSSGNTIYF.

The table lists this clone with a few counts. The chain combines TRBV2 with TRBJ1-2; no clear D. Deletions cut 8 bases from V and 5 bases from J, with 6 bases between. Germline CDR1 SNHLY, CDR2 FYNNEI. This CDR3 comprises 10 residues. The CDR3 bases are TGTGCCAGCTTGGAGTATGGCTACACCTTC. It specifies CASLEYGYTF.